Here is one T cell receptor (beta chain) with its context. Its target is unknown. Reverse transcription used about 0.45 to 1 ug RNA and random hexamers. The TCR beta CDR3 was amplified by immunoSEQ multiplex PCR across 54 Vbeta, 13 Jbeta. Each CDR3 protein is one row after TCRdb ran MiXCR on the immunoSEQ multiplex PCR reads. Among roughly 120,000 distinct CDR3 sequences listed, around 94% were seen once. The sample comes from a study of CD8 T cells in Susac syndrome. General observations from the study: As the study acknowledged, the number of individuals who were part of its TCR sequencing and HLA analysis was relatively small.

This TCR derives from a human donor in good health. The material sequenced was CD4+ T cells from PBMCs.

The DNA for the CDR3 is TGTGCCAGCAGCTTGCGCTGGGATACGCAGTATTTT. It translates to CASSLRWDTQYF. This chain links TRBV7-2 with TRBJ2-3; D is unclear. With 3 bases removed from V and 6 bases from J, the gap between germline ends came to 7 bases. CDR3 length: 12 amino acids. Germline CDR1 reads SGHTA; CDR2 reads FQGNSA. Using reference TRBV7-2 and TRBJ2-3 for the parts outside the CDR3, the full variable domain is GAGVSQSPSNKVTEKGKDVELRCDPISGHTALYWYRQSLGQGLEFLIYFQGNSAPDKSGLPSDRFSAERTGGSVSTLTIQRTQQEDSAVYLCASSLRWDTQYFGPGTRLTVL.